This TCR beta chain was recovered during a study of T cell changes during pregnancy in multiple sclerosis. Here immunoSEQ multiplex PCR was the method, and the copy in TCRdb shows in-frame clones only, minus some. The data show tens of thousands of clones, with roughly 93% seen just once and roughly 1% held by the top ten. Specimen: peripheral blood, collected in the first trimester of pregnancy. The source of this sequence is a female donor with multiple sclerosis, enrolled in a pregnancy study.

The CDR3 DNA reads as TGCGCCAGCAGCGTGTCAGGGGGCACGGGGACTGAAGCTTTCTTT. This encodes CASSVSGGTGTEAFF. The chain employs TRBV5-1 and TRBJ1-1; TRBD1 aligns across 8 bases. The CDR3 spans 15 residues. V shed 4 bases and J 5 bases; nucleotides not matched to a gene: 10. The germline CDR1 and CDR2 sequences are SGHRS and YFSETQ. The full variable domain, rest sourced from reference TRBV5-1 and TRBJ1-1, is KAGVTQTPRYLIKTRGQQVTLSCSPISGHRSVSWYQQTPGQGLQFLFEYFSETQRNKGNFPGRFSGRQFSNSRSEMNVSTLELGDSALYLCASSVSGGTGTEAFFGQGTRLTVV.